Listed below are T cell receptor beta chains from one sample, sequenced in a study of tumor and adjacent non-tumor tissue in lung cancer. TCRdb ran MiXCR on the multiplex PCR reads and lists one entry per CDR3 protein. The table shows tens of thousands of distinct CDR3 sequences, with around 64% occurring only once. Source material: lung tumor tissue. The receptor source for this set is a man in his sixties with non-small cell lung cancer. Each CDR3 is given with its conserved first and last residue. D genes are given only for firm matches. Part of the rows lack a size; the others show once, few, many or a class for expanded clones.

CASSSVQGGDPRQPQHF | TGTGCCAGCAGTTCCGTGCAAGGGGGGGATCCCCGACAGCCCCAGCATTTT | - | TRBJ1-5 | - | TRBV28 | 17
CAGTLKRGPDTGAFF | TGTGCCGGCACCTTGAAGAGGGGCCCGGACACTGGAGCTTTCTTT | - | TRBJ1-1 | - | TRBV11-1 | 15
CASSSVVDEQFF | TGTGCCAGCAGCTCAGTGGTAGATGAGCAGTTCTTC | many | TRBJ2-1 | - | TRBV12-3/TRBV12-4 | 12
CASSLEEGQPQHF | TGTGCCAGCAGCTTAGAGGAGGGTCAGCCCCAGCATTTT | few | TRBJ1-5 | - | TRBV7-6 | 13
CVSSYDETYNSPLHF | TGTGTCAGCAGTTACGACGAGACCTATAATTCACCCCTCCACTTC | - | TRBJ1-6 | - | TRBV6-6 | 15
CASTWTSGNQEIQYF | TGTGCCAGCACCTGGACTAGCGGAAACCAAGAGATACAGTACTTC | - | TRBJ2-5 | TRBD2 | TRBV12-3/TRBV12-4 | 15
CAGSKNVGIRKDYTF | TGTGCCGGCAGCAAAAACGTTGGAATACGGAAGGACTACACCTTC | - | TRBJ1-2 | - | TRBV6-5 | 15
CASSYREQSGDSHLHF | TGCGCCAGCAGCTACCGGGAACAGTCAGGAGATTCACACCTCCACTTT | - | TRBJ1-6 | - | TRBV4-1 | 16
CASSLGSSGHETQYF | TGCGCCAGCAGCTTGGGTTCATCCGGCCATGAGACCCAGTACTTC | - | TRBJ2-5 | - | TRBV5-1 | 15
CASSLRTDMNTEAFF | TGTGCCAGCAGTCTCCGGACAGACATGAACACTGAAGCTTTCTTT | many | TRBJ1-1 | - | TRBV6-1 | 15
CASSHRTSTAQYF | TGTGCCAGCAGCCACCGGACCTCTACGGCTCAGTATTTT | many | TRBJ2-3 | - | TRBV11-2 | 13
CASRLQREGYNEQFF | TGTGCCAGCAGATTGCAGCGGGAGGGATACAATGAGCAGTTCTTC | - | TRBJ2-1 | TRBD2 | TRBV11-2 | 15
CASSSLRGIQGATCEQYF | TGTGCCAGCAGTTCCCTCAGGGGCATACAAGGGGCTACTTGCGAGCAGTACTTC | - | TRBJ2-7 | - | TRBV6-6 | 18
CASSQTTGELFF | TGCGCCAGCAGCCAGACCACCGGGGAGCTGTTTTTT | - | TRBJ2-2 | - | TRBV5-1 | 12
CASSARGQNLNSPLHF | TGTGCCAGCAGCGCACGGGGACAGAACTTGAATTCACCCCTCCACTTT | - | TRBJ1-6 | TRBD1 | TRBV11-2 | 16
CAGSQDVAGGYNGQFF | TGTGCCGGCAGCCAAGATGTGGCGGGAGGGTATAATGGGCAGTTCTTC | - | TRBJ2-1 | TRBD2 | TRBV4-2 | 16
CGPQKGTSAGELFF | TGCGGCCCCCAAAAGGGGACTAGCGCCGGGGAGCTGTTTTTT | - | TRBJ2-2 | TRBD2 | TRBV29-1 | 14
CASSPRAGTTNEQFF | TGTGCCAGCAGCCCTCGAGCGGGAACCACCAATGAGCAGTTCTTC | - | TRBJ2-1 | TRBD2 | TRBV7-8 | 15
CASSQEGAGGGNQPQHF | TGCGCCAGCAGCCAAGAGGGGGCAGGGGGTGGCAATCAGCCCCAGCATTTT | - | TRBJ1-5 | TRBD1 | TRBV4-1 | 17
CSVEGSHKSYNELLF | TGCAGCGTTGAGGGTAGTCACAAGTCCTACAATGAGCTGTTGTTC | - | TRBJ2-1 | - | TRBV29-1 | 15